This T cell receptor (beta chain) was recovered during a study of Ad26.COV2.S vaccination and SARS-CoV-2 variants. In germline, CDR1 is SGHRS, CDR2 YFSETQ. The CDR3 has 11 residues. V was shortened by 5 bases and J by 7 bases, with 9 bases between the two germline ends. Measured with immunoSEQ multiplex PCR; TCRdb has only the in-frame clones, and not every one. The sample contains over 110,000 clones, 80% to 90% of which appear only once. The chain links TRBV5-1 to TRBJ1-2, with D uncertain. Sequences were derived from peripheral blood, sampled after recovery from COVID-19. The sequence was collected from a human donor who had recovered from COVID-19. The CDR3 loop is CASSHGSGYTF. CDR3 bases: TGCGCCAGCAGTCACGGGTCTGGCTACACCTTC.